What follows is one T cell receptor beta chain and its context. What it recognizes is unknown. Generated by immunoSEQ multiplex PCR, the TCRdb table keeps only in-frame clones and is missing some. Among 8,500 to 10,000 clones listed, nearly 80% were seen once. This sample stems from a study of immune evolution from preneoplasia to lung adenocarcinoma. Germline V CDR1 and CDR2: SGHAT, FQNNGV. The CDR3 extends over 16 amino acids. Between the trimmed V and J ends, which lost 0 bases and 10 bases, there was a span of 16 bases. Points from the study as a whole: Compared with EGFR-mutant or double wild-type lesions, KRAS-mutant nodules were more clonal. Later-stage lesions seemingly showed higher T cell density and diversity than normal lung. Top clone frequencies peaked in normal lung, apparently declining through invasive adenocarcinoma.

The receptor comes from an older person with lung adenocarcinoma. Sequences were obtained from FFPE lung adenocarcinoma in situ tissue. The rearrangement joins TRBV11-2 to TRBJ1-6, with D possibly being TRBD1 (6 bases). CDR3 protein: CASSLDRQGSESPLHF. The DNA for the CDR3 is TGTGCCAGCAGCTTAGATCGGCAGGGGTCGGAATCACCCCTCCACTTT.